This T cell receptor beta chain was recorded in a study of cytomegalovirus exposure and HLA in healthy donors. Study-wide results and limits: Researchers reported that a few CMV-associated chains were confirmed in vitro as CMV antigen-specific. Cytomegalovirus status was reportedly diagnosed by the classifier with high specificity and sensitivity.

As for the donors, each was a healthy bone marrow donor. Donors had nominal health at sampling but likely had unrecorded immune exposures. The CDR3 sequence is 20 residues long. CDR1 and CDR2 (germline): SGDLS, YYNGEE. Trimming removed 3 bases from V and 1 base from J, with 28 bases in between. A word on this clone: Its target is not known.

The study ran its PCR with 60 Vbeta and 13 Jbeta primers. Profiling relied on immunoSEQ multiplex PCR, and the TCRdb table lists in-frame clones only, not all of them. This repertoire includes roughly 70,000 clones. Sequencing input: PBMCs. The source is a man aged 40-50 years in good health and CMV-seronegative. The chain carries TRBV9 and TRBJ2-5; D is perhaps TRBD1 (5 bases). The CDR3 DNA sequence: TGTGCCAGCAGCGAGGGGATTGGATCGGTAACTTTCGACAGCCAAGAGACCCAGTACTTC. Amino acid sequence: CASSEGIGSVTFDSQETQYF.